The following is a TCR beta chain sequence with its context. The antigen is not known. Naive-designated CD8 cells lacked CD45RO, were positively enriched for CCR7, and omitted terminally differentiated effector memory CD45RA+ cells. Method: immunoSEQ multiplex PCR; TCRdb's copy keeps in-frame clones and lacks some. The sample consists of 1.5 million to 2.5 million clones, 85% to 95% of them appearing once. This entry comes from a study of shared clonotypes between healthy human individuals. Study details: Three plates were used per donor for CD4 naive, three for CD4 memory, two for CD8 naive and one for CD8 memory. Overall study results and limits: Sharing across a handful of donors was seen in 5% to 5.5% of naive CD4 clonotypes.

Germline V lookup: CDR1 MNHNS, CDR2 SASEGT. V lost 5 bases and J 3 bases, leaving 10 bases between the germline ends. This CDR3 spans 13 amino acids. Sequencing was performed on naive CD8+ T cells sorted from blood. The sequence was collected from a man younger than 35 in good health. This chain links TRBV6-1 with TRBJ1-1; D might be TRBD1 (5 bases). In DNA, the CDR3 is TGTGCCAGCAGTTCCAGGGCTTACACTGAAGCTTTCTTT. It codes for CASSSRAYTEAFF.